This entry lists 20 T cell receptor beta chains sequenced from one sample in a study of T-cell reconstitution after alpha-beta-depleted transplantation in children. The TCRbeta library was prepared with unique molecular identifiers. TCRdb independently ran MiXCR on the PCR reads; one entry per CDR3 protein. The data hold 450,000 to 600,000 distinct CDR3 sequences, with over 9.5% observed a single time. The sample was PBMCs, taken before TCRalphabeta/CD19-depleted stem cell transplant. Receptors originate from a child aged 2 to 15 with inherited bone marrow failure, due to receive a stem cell transplant.

In this sample, this clonotype turned up a few times. The rearrangement links TRBV3-1 to TRBJ2-5, with 9 bases aligning to TRBD2. CDR3 length: 17 amino acids. J was trimmed by 0 bases and V by 1 base; bases with no gene match: 6. Germline-derived CDR1 and CDR2 are LGHDT and YNNKEL (reference sequence). CDR3 protein: CASSQAQTSGYQETQYF. CDR3 DNA sequence: TGTGCCAGCAGCCAAGCCCAAACTAGCGGGTACCAAGAGACCCAGTACTTC.

This clonotype came up many times. This chain uses TRBV20-1 with TRBJ2-3; D possibly corresponds to TRBD2 (5 bases). There are 15 residues in the CDR3. Trimming cost V 3 bases and J 1 base, with 14 bases left between them. CDR1 DFQATT and CDR2 SNEGSKA come from the germline V gene (reference sequence). CDR3 DNA sequence: TGCAGTGCTAGCGAAGCGGCCAGTGGCACAGATACGCAGTATTTT. Protein product: CSASEAASGTDTQYF.

This clonotype was recorded at least ten times. The chain has TRBV10-3 and TRBJ2-1; 7 nucleotides match TRBD2. Trimming removed 3 bases from V and 0 bases from J; junction bases left unmatched: 5. The CDR3 has 16 amino acids. The germline V gene encodes CDR1 ENHRY and CDR2 SYGVKD. CDR3 DNA sequence: TGTGCCATCAGTGACTCTAGCGGTAGCTCCTACAATGAGCAGTTCTTC. It is translated as CAISDSSGSSYNEQFF.

In this sample, this clonotype turned up a few times. In nucleotides, the CDR3 is TGTGCCAGCATGGGAGGGGGTGGTGTCTACGAGCAGTACTTC. This translates into CASMGGGGVYEQYF. The chain has TRBV6-1 and TRBJ2-7; possible D gene TRBD2, 7 bases. Germline V CDR1 and CDR2: MNHNS, SASEGT. The ends were cut back, 7 bases at V and 3 bases at J, with 16 bases in the middle. There are 14 residues in the CDR3.

This clonotype was seen a few times. The chain has TRBV4-1 and TRBJ2-1, with 14 bases lining up with TRBD2. Germline loops: CDR1 MGHRA, CDR2 YSYEKL. Trimming took 2 bases from V and 7 from J; bases not matched to a gene: 10. The CDR3 spans 18 residues. CDR3 DNA sequence: TGCGCCAGCAGCCAACCCGGGACTAGCGGGAGAGCAGGGAATGAGCAGTTCTTC. It encodes CASSQPGTSGRAGNEQFF.

This clonotype was seen many times. This chain joins TRBV4-1 and TRBJ2-1; D ambiguous. Trimming removed 1 base at V and 4 bases at J, with 2 bases between. Germline lookup yields CDR1 MGHRA and CDR2 YSYEKL. There are 12 residues in the CDR3. The CDR3 region is CASSQVYNEQFF. The CDR3, as DNA: TGCGCCAGCAGCCAAGTATACAATGAGCAGTTCTTC.

This clonotype showed up many times. V and J are TRBV11-2 and TRBJ2-1, with unresolved D. CDR1 is SGHAT, CDR2 FQNNGV, per germline. V was trimmed by 2 bases and J by 0 bases, leaving 8 bases between them. CDR3 length: 15 residues. Here the CDR3 reads CASSLPFLSYNEQFF. The CDR3 nucleotides read TGTGCCAGCAGCTTACCTTTCCTCTCCTACAATGAGCAGTTCTTC.

The chain couples TRBV5-5 to TRBJ1-6; D not certain. V was pared by 2 bases and J by 6 bases, with 9 bases between. This CDR3 spans 14 amino acids. The germline gives CDR1 SGHKS, CDR2 YYEKEE (reference sequence). The CDR3 nucleotides read TGTGCCAGCAGCTTAATGGGGTTTAATTCACCCCTCCACTTT. Protein product: CASSLMGFNSPLHF.

This clonotype was detected many times. The chain carries TRBV6-1 and TRBJ2-2; TRBD2 is a possible D gene (6 bases). Trimming left V 9 bases short and J 1 base short, with 15 bases between. The CDR3 sequence is 15 residues long. The germline CDR1 and CDR2 sequences are MNHNS and SASEGT. The CDR3 spells CARISGTQNTGELFF. Here the CDR3 DNA reads TGTGCCAGGATATCCGGGACTCAGAACACCGGGGAGCTGTTTTTT.

This clonotype was counted ten times or more. The chain recombines TRBV12-3 or TRBV12-4 with TRBJ2-1, with 11 bases matching TRBD2. There are 15 residues in the CDR3. V trimming: 3 bases; J trimming: 5 bases; junction bases outside the gene matches: 3. CDR3 sequence: CASSFRLAGNNEQFF. The CDR3 DNA reads as TGTGCCAGCAGTTTCCGACTAGCGGGAAACAATGAGCAGTTCTTC.

The sample holds many counts of this clonotype. The chain employs TRBV4-1 and TRBJ2-1, with TRBD2 identical over 11 bases. The CDR3 sequence is 16 residues long. V was clipped by 4 bases and J by 3 bases; unmatched bases: 5. Germline CDR1 MGHRA, CDR2 YSYEKL. This CDR3 is CASSPRTSGYYNEQFF. The CDR3 coding sequence is TGCGCCAGCAGCCCCCGGACTAGCGGGTACTACAATGAGCAGTTCTTC.

This clonotype was seen repeatedly, ten times or more. The J gene is TRBJ2-7, the V gene TRBV9; TRBD1 or TRBD2 may be the D gene (5 bases each). The CDR3 is 14 residues long. Trimming removed 0 bases at V and 1 base at J, with 8 bases between. Per germline, CDR1 SGDLS and CDR2 YYNGEE. As DNA, the CDR3 is TGTGCCAGCAGCGTAGACGGGACGTCCTACGAGCAGTACTTC. It yields the protein CASSVDGTSYEQYF.

This clonotype was detected ten times or more. CDR3 coding DNA: TGTGCCAGCAGCCAAGAAACCCATGGCACAGATACGCAGTATTTT. It specifies CASSQETHGTDTQYF. The V and J genes are TRBV4-2 and TRBJ2-3; no clear D gene. This CDR3 has 15 amino acids. Per germline, CDR1 LGHNA and CDR2 YNFKEQ. V was trimmed by 0 bases and J by 1 base, leaving 8 bases between them.

This clonotype was seen many times. The V and J genes are TRBV19 and TRBJ2-5; D might be TRBD1 or TRBD2, each matching 6 bases. The CDR3 spans 13 residues. Germline CDR1 LNHDA, CDR2 SQIVND (reference sequence). Deletions cut 8 bases from V and 4 bases from J, with 14 bases between. For the CDR3, the DNA is TGTGCCAGTGGGGGGCCAGGGCGAGAGACCCAGTACTTC. Protein: CASGGPGRETQYF.

This clonotype was seen ten or more times. The chain has TRBV7-9 and TRBJ1-5; 9 bases line up with TRBD1. The CDR3 runs 14 residues. Unmatched junction bases numbered 5, after V lost 4 bases and J lost 7 bases. Germline-derived CDR1 and CDR2 are SEHNR and FQNEAQ (reference sequence). For the CDR3, the DNA is TGTGCCAGCAGCTCACAGGGGGCGGAACAGCCCCAGCATTTT. This translates into CASSSQGAEQPQHF.

This clonotype was seen a few times. The chain uses TRBV2 and TRBJ2-3; D is unclear. Germline CDR1 and CDR2: SNHLY and FYNNEI. V lost 3 bases, J lost 7 bases, and 14 bases lay in between. This CDR3 is 14 amino acids long. DNA of the CDR3: TGTGCCAGCAGTGACAGTACACCATCCAATACGCAGTATTTT. This sequence encodes CASSDSTPSNTQYF.

In its sample, this clonotype was seen many times. The gene calls are TRBV5-1 and TRBJ2-1, with D hard to call. This CDR3 comprises 14 residues. Germline loops: CDR1 SGHRS, CDR2 YFSETQ. Deletions cut 0 bases from V and 2 bases from J, with 6 bases between. The CDR3 DNA reads TGCGCCAGCAGCTTGGTCAGACCCTACAATGAGCAGTTCTTC. Encoded protein: CASSLVRPYNEQFF. The full variable domain, completed using reference TRBV5-1 and TRBJ2-1, is KAGVTQTPRYLIKTRGQQVTLSCSPISGHRSVSWYQQTPGQGLQFLFEYFSETQRNKGNFPGRFSGRQFSNSRSEMNVSTLELGDSALYLCASSLVRPYNEQFFGPGTRLTVL.

CDR3 sequence reads: CASSIDRGLEAFF. The CDR3 bases are TGCGCCAGCAGCATTGACAGGGGACTTGAAGCTTTCTTT. The chain combines TRBV5-1 with TRBJ1-1; 8 bases fit TRBD1. Trimming cost V 4 bases and J 7 bases; bases outside gene matches: 6. The CDR3 has 13 residues. The germline CDR1 and CDR2 sequences are SGHRS and YFSETQ.

This clonotype has a count of ten or more. The genes are TRBV5-1 and TRBJ2-7; a weak D match, TRBD1 (6 bases). Germline CDR1 reads SGHRS; CDR2 reads YFSETQ. V lost 0 bases to trimming and J lost 3 bases, with 16 bases between them. This CDR3 region has 16 residues. Here the CDR3 DNA reads TGCGCCAGCAGCTTGGAGGTTCGAGGGGGTAGCTACGAGCAGTACTTC. Its translation: CASSLEVRGGSYEQYF.

Only one count was recorded for this clonotype. The chain carries TRBV7-3 and TRBJ1-1; 9 positions agree with TRBD1. CDR1 and CDR2 from the germline V gene are SGHTA and FQGTGA. The CDR3 runs to 20 residues. V shed 1 base, J shed 0 bases, and the junction held 15 bases outside the gene matches. The CDR3 loop reads CASSLNPRSLQGALNTEAFF. CDR3 DNA: TGTGCCAGCAGCTTAAACCCCCGTTCGTTACAGGGGGCCTTGAACACTGAAGCTTTCTTT.